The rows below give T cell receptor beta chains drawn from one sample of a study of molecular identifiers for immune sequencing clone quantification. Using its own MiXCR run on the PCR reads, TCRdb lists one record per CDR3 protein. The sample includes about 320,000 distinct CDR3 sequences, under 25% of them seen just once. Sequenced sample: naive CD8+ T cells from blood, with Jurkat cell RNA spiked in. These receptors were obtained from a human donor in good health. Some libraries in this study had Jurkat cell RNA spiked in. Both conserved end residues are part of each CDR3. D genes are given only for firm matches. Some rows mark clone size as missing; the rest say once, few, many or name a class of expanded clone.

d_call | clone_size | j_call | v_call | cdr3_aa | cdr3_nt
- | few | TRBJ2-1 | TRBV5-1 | CASTWTANNEQFF | TGCGCCAGCACGTGGACAGCGAACAATGAGCAGTTCTTC
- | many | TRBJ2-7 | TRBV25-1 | CASTVSYEQYF | TGTGCCAGCACGGTAAGCTACGAGCAGTACTTC
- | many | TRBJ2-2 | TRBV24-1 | CATSDYNRANTGELFF | TGTGCCACCAGTGATTACAACAGGGCGAACACCGGGGAGCTGTTTTTT
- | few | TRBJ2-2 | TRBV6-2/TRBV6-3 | CASSYSGPITLPGELFF | TGTGCCAGCAGTTACTCAGGGCCGATAACGCTGCCCGGGGAGCTGTTTTTT
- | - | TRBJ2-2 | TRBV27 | CASSFVGAVGELFF | TGTGCCAGCAGTTTCGTAGGAGCCGTCGGGGAGCTGTTTTTT
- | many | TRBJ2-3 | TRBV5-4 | CASSLAGLPDTQYF | TGTGCCAGCAGCTTGGCCGGGCTGCCAGATACGCAGTATTTT
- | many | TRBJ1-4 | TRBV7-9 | CASSSPGDEKLFF | TGTGCCAGCAGCTCGCCCGGGGATGAAAAACTGTTTTTT
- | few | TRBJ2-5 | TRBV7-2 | CASSLYFGQPQETQYF | TGTGCCAGCAGCTTGTATTTCGGACAGCCCCAAGAGACCCAGTACTTC
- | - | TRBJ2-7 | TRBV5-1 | CASSDLPGSYEQYF | TGCGCCAGCAGCGACCTGCCCGGCTCCTACGAGCAGTACTTC
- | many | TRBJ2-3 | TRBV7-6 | CASSLGRTDTQYF | TGTGCCAGCAGCTTAGGGCGCACAGATACGCAGTATTTT
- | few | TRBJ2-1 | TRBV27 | CASSLTWAVYNEQFF | TGTGCCAGCAGTTTAACCTGGGCAGTCTACAATGAGCAGTTCTTC
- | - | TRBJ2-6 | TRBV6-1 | CASTWTVFGANVLTF | TGTGCCAGCACCTGGACAGTGTTTGGGGCCAACGTCCTGACTTTC
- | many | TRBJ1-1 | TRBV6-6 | CASSYGVPTEAFF | TGTGCCAGCAGTTACGGGGTACCCACTGAAGCTTTCTTT
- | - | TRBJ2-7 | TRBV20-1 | CSARVGFETYSYEQYF | TGCAGTGCTAGAGTTGGTTTTGAGACTTACTCCTACGAGCAGTACTTC
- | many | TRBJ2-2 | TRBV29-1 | CSVVSPLSTGELFF | TGCAGCGTTGTAAGCCCCCTGAGCACCGGGGAGCTGTTTTTT
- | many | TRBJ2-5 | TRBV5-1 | CASSSWAGPLSGETQYF | TGCGCCAGCAGCAGCTGGGCGGGTCCTCTTTCTGGGGAGACCCAGTACTTC
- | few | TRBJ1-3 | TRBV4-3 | CASSQDRESGNTVYF | TGCGCCAGCAGCCAAGATAGGGAATCTGGAAACACCGTATATTTT
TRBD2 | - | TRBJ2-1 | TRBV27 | CASSPRGRGAYNVQFF | TGTGCCAGCAGTCCCCGGGGGCGGGGGGCCTACAATGTGCAGTTCTTC
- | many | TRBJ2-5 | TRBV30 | CAWRTPAVETQYF | TGTGCCTGGAGAACGCCTGCGGTTGAGACCCAGTACTTC
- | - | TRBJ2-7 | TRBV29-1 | CSVDFVGTYEQYF | TGCAGCGTTGATTTCGTCGGGACCTACGAGCAGTACTTC
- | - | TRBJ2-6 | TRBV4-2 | CASSPEASGANVLTF | TGTGCCAGCAGCCCAGAGGCTTCTGGGGCCAACGTCCTGACTTTC
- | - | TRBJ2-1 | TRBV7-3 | CASSLGGIGFDEQFF | TGTGCCAGCAGCTTAGGTGGTATTGGGTTCGATGAGCAGTTCTTC
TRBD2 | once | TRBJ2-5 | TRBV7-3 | CAFQRGGRPDQETQYF | TGTGCCTTCCAAAGAGGCGGGAGGCCTGACCAAGAGACCCAGTACTTC
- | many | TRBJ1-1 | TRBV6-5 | CASSYLSPDTEAFF | TGTGCCAGCAGTTACTTGAGCCCAGACACTGAAGCTTTCTTT
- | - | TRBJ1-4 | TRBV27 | CASSPGSGPGDEKLFF | TGTGCCAGCAGTCCCGGATCTGGCCCGGGGGATGAAAAACTGTTTTTT
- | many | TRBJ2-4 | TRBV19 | CASSIGGGRSLDIQYF | TGTGCCAGTAGTATCGGAGGTGGCAGGAGTCTAGACATTCAGTACTTC
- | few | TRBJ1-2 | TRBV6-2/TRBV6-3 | CASTEQEYANYGYTF | TGTGCCAGCACCGAACAGGAATATGCTAACTATGGCTACACCTTC
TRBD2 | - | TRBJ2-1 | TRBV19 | CASSTSGESSYNEQFF | TGTGCCAGTAGTACTAGCGGGGAAAGCTCCTACAATGAGCAGTTCTTC
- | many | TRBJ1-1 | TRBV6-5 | CASRIGQNTEAFF | TGTGCCAGCAGGATCGGCCAGAACACTGAAGCTTTCTTT
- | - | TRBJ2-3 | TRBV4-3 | CASSPTGGAGATQYF | TGCGCCAGCAGTCCTACCGGGGGCGCCGGAGCTACGCAGTATTTT
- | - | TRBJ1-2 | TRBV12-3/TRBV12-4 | CATESPSGYTF | TGTGCCACCGAATCCCCCTCTGGCTACACCTTC
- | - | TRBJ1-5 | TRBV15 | CATSRDRDSNQPQHF | TGTGCCACCAGCAGAGATAGGGATAGCAATCAGCCCCAGCATTTT
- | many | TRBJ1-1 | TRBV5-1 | CASSFGTNTEAFF | TGCGCCAGCAGCTTTGGGACCAACACTGAAGCTTTCTTT
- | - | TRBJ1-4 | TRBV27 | CASSLFGTHSEKLFF | TGTGCCAGCAGTTTATTTGGGACCCACAGTGAAAAACTGTTTTTT
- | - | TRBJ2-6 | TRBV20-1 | CSARDYRAGIASGANALTF | TGCAGTGCTAGAGATTACCGGGCAGGAATTGCCTCTGGGGCCAACGCCCTGACTTTC
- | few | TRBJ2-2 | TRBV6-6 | CAGDFGTGELFF | TGTGCCGGGGACTTTGGCACCGGGGAGCTGTTTTTT
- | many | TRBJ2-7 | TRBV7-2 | CASSGGGPSYEQYF | TGTGCCAGCAGTGGGGGGGGGCCCAGCTACGAGCAGTACTTC
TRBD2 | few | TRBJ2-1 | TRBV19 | CASSISWTSEYNEQFF | TGTGCCAGTAGTATATCATGGACTAGCGAGTACAATGAGCAGTTCTTC
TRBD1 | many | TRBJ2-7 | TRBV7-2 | CASSFWDRAYEQYF | TGTGCCAGCAGCTTTTGGGACAGAGCCTACGAGCAGTACTTC
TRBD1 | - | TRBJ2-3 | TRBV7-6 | CASSHGQGAFPDTQYF | TGTGCCAGCAGCCACGGACAGGGGGCTTTCCCAGATACGCAGTATTTT
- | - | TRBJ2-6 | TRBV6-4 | CASSETGLSGANVLTF | TGTGCCAGCAGTGAAACAGGGCTCTCTGGGGCCAACGTCCTGACTTTC
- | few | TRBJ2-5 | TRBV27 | CASSLSWGALETQYF | TGTGCCAGCAGTTTATCGTGGGGGGCACTAGAGACCCAGTACTTC
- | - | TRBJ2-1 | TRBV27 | CASRPAGQGSNNEQFF | TGTGCCAGCAGGCCGGCCGGGCAGGGCAGTAACAATGAGCAGTTCTTC
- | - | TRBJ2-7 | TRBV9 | CASSVGVGYYEQYF | TGTGCCAGCAGCGTAGGTGTCGGATACTACGAGCAGTACTTC
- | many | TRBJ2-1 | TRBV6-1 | CASSLQSSYNEQFF | TGTGCCAGCAGTCTACAGAGCTCCTACAATGAGCAGTTCTTC
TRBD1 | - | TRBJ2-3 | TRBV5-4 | CASSSKGQVPDTQYF | TGTGCCAGCAGCTCCAAGGGACAGGTCCCAGATACGCAGTATTTT
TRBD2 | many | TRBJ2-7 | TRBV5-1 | CASSFFSGTTYEQYF | TGCGCCAGCAGCTTCTTTAGCGGGACTACCTACGAGCAGTACTTC
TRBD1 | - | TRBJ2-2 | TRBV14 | CASSHGDRGNTGELFF | TGTGCCAGCAGCCACGGGGACAGGGGAAACACCGGGGAGCTGTTTTTT
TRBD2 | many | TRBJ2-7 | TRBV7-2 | CASSPNVGLAFEQYF | TGTGCCAGCAGCCCTAACGTTGGACTAGCTTTCGAGCAGTACTTC
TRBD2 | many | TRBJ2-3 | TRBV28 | CASSLALAGEADTQYF | TGTGCCAGCAGTTTAGCCCTAGCGGGAGAGGCAGATACGCAGTATTTT
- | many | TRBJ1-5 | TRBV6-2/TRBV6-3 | CASSHQTASNQPQHF | TGTGCCAGCAGCCACCAGACAGCTAGCAATCAGCCCCAGCATTTT
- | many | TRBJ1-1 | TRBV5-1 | CASSFSGPEGNTEAFF | TGCGCCAGCAGCTTTTCGGGGCCCGAGGGGAACACTGAAGCTTTCTTT
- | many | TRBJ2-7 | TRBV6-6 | CASSSDEQYF | TGTGCCAGCAGTTCCGACGAGCAGTACTTC
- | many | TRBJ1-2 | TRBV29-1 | CSVDGTLYGYTF | TGCAGCGTTGACGGGACCCTCTATGGCTACACCTTC